This T cell receptor (beta chain) was observed in a study of blood T cells in healthy people across ages. Study findings and constraints: Long-lived and aged donors differed, with more naive CD4+ cells and higher diversity in the long-lived.

The CDR3 sequence is 14 residues long. The junction had 6 bases not matched to a gene; V was cut back by 4 bases and J by 10 bases. Germline CDR1 and CDR2: SGHKS and YYEKEE (reference sequence). With a J-beta primer mix and a sample-barcoded 5' primer, a second PCR ran about 6 to 11 cycles. TCRdb re-called the 5' RACE reads through MiXCR, storing one row per CDR3 protein. The table lists about 650,000 distinct CDR3 sequences, 32% of them singletons. This clonotype was counted many times. Its antigen is not known. The source material was blood. This rearrangement joins TRBV5-5 to TRBJ2-1; 12 bases match TRBD2. The TCR was taken from a woman aged 80 or over in good health. CDR3 coding DNA: TGTGCCAGCAGCCTAGCGGGGGGGCTAAGGGAGCAGTTCTTC. Encoded protein: CASSLAGGLREQFF.